Sequencing of this T cell receptor (beta chain) was carried out in a study of patients and donors after allogeneic stem cell transplantation. This clonotype was seen a few times. Germline V lookup: CDR1 SGHTA, CDR2 FQGNSA. Losses at the gene ends were 5 bases for V and 0 bases for J; bases not matched to a gene: 5. This CDR3 has 16 amino acids. TCRdb re-called the RT-PCR reads through MiXCR, storing one row per CDR3 protein. The sample records some 880,000 distinct CDR3 sequences, 15% to 20% being singletons. The receptor was derived from a human donor who was either an allogeneic HSCT recipient or a stem cell or donor lymphocyte infusion donor (not recorded which). It is not recorded whose cells these are; they may come from a transplant donor. This sequence joins TRBV7-2 and TRBJ2-1; TRBD2 matches at 9 bases. Sequenced material: blood, either unsorted or a sorted T cell fraction (not recorded which). For the CDR3, the DNA is TGTGCCAGCAGCCGAAGCGGGGGGAGCTCCTACAATGAGCAGTTCTTC. Protein product: CASSRSGGSSYNEQFF.